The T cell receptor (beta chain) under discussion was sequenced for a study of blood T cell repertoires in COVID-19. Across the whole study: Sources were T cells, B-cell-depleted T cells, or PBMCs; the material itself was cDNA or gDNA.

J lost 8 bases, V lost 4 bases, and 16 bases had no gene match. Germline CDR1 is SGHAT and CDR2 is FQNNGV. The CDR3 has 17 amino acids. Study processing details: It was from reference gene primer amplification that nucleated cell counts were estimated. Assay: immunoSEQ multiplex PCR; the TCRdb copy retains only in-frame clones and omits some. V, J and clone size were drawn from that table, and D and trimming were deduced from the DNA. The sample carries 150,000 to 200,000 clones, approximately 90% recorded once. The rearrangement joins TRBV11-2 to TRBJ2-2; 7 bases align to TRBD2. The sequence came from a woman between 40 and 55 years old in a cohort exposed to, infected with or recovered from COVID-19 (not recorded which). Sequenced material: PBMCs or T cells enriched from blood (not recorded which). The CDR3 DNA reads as TGTGCCAGCAGCTCGATATCGACACTAGCGAGTAAGGGGGAGCTGTTTTTT. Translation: CASSSISTLASKGELFF.